A single sample gave rise to the 18 T cell receptor beta chains below, sequenced in a study of blood T cell repertoires in COVID-19. Some clones are missing from TCRdb's copy, which holds only in-frame ones; the method was immunoSEQ multiplex PCR. The sample holds about 87,000 clones, about 83% seen once. The sequenced sample was peripheral blood. The source is a human donor in a cohort sampled during active COVID-19.

The rearrangement links TRBV6-6 to TRBJ1-5; no reliable D call. V was cut by 3 bases and J by 4 bases, with 7 bases left in between. Germline CDR1 reads MNHNY; CDR2 reads SVGAGI (reference sequence). The CDR3 totals 13 residues. CDR3 sequence: CASSYMANQPQHF. The CDR3 nucleotides are TGTGCCAGCAGTTATATGGCTAATCAGCCCCAGCATTTT.

The chain has TRBV27 and TRBJ2-3, with D perhaps matching TRBD2 (6 bases). The CDR3 totals 17 residues. Germline CDR1 and CDR2: MNHEY and SMNVEV (reference sequence). Trimming shortened V by 0 bases and J by 1 base, and 14 bases separated the two germline ends. CDR3 DNA sequence: TGTGCCAGCAGTTTATCGATATGGCGGGGCGGCACAGATACGCAGTATTTT. Encoded protein: CASSLSIWRGGTDTQYF.

J is TRBJ2-1 and V is TRBV19, with 11 bases matching TRBD1. With V trimmed by 3 bases and J by 4 bases, 5 bases remained unmatched. Germline V lookup: CDR1 LNHDA, CDR2 SQIVND (reference sequence). The CDR3 runs 16 residues. CDR3 region: CASSIPDRGRYNEQFF. In DNA form, the CDR3 reads TGTGCCAGTAGTATCCCGGACAGGGGGCGATACAATGAGCAGTTCTTC.

A single count supports this clone. The V call is TRBV5-8, the J call TRBJ1-1; D gene unclear. Germline V gene lookup returns CDR1 SGHTS and CDR2 YDEGEE. The CDR3 extends over 13 amino acids. V was trimmed by 0 bases and J by 1 base, leaving 4 bases between them. The CDR3 DNA reads as TGTGCCAGCAGCTTGGCCTCGAACACTGAAGCTTTCTTT. This translates into CASSLASNTEAFF.

V is TRBV9 and J is TRBJ2-3; 8 nucleotides agree with TRBD2. The CDR3 runs to 16 residues. V dropped 3 bases and J dropped 2; count of bases not matched to a gene: 8. Germline-derived CDR1 and CDR2 are SGDLS and YYNGEE. The CDR3 DNA is TGTGCCAGCAGCGGACCATTAGCGGGGATCACAGATACGCAGTATTTT. Protein: CASSGPLAGITDTQYF.

This chain connects TRBV5-1 to TRBJ1-1; no definite D call. Trimming shortened V by 0 bases and J by 1 base, and 13 bases separated the two germline ends. Per the germline V gene, CDR1 is SGHRS and CDR2 is YFSETQ. The CDR3 has 16 amino acids. CDR3 protein: CASSLAWSRENTEAFF. The CDR3 DNA sequence: TGCGCCAGCAGCTTGGCGTGGAGCCGAGAGAACACTGAAGCTTTCTTT.

In nucleotides, the CDR3 is TGTGCCAGCAGCTTGCCTCGGGCTAGCGCCTACAATGAGCAGTTCTTC. This codes for CASSLPRASAYNEQFF. This chain uses TRBV7-2 with TRBJ2-1, with D tentatively TRBD2 (6 bases). The V gene's germline CDR1 is SGHTA and CDR2 FQGNSA. CDR3 size: 16 residues. Trimming pared 3 bases from V and 2 bases from J, leaving 14 bases between. The full variable domain, with the rest looked up from reference TRBV7-2 and TRBJ2-1, is GAGVSQSPSNKVTEKGKDVELRCDPISGHTALYWYRQSLGQGLEFLIYFQGNSAPDKSGLPSDRFSAERTGGSVSTLTIQRTQQEDSAVYLCASSLPRASAYNEQFFGPGTRLTVL.

The rearrangement links TRBV7-2 to TRBJ2-3; 15 nucleotides match TRBD2. The CDR3 runs to 16 residues. Germline V gene sequence: CDR1 SGHTA, CDR2 FQGNSA. With 5 bases clipped from V and 3 bases from J, the junction kept 3 bases outside the gene matches. The CDR3 loop is CASSGGLAGGTDTQYF. The CDR3 DNA is TGTGCCAGCAGCGGGGGACTAGCGGGGGGTACAGATACGCAGTATTTT. The variable domain in full, completed from reference TRBV7-2 and TRBJ2-3, reads GAGVSQSPSNKVTEKGKDVELRCDPISGHTALYWYRQSLGQGLEFLIYFQGNSAPDKSGLPSDRFSAERTGGSVSTLTIQRTQQEDSAVYLCASSGGLAGGTDTQYFGPGTRLTVL.

This rearrangement joins TRBV6-2 or TRBV6-3 to TRBJ2-7; 7 nucleotides align to TRBD2. Germline assignment: CDR1 MNHEY and CDR2 SVGEGT. There are 16 residues in the CDR3. The V segment lost 2 bases and the J segment 4 bases; nucleotides outside the gene matches: 11. The DNA of the CDR3 is TGTGCCAGCAGTTACGCCCGCGCTAGCGGCCGATACGAGCAGTACTTC. It specifies CASSYARASGRYEQYF.

V usage is TRBV18 and J usage is TRBJ2-5, with D uncertain. Germline V gene lookup returns CDR1 KGHSH and CDR2 LQKENI. Trimming took 1 base from V and 2 from J, leaving 11 bases between them. The CDR3 sequence is 15 residues long. CDR3 nucleotide sequence: TGTGCCAGCTCACCACTCCCAGGCGTACAAGAGACCCAGTACTTC. Its translation is CASSPLPGVQETQYF.

This chain links TRBV10-3 with TRBJ2-4, with 7 bases fitting TRBD2. The CDR3 spans 15 residues. Trimming cost V 4 bases and J 1 base; bases outside gene matches: 4. Germline-derived CDR1 and CDR2 are ENHRY and SYGVKD. The CDR3, as DNA: TGTGCCATCAGTGCGGGCGGGAGCGCCAAAAACATTCAGTACTTC. This translates into CAISAGGSAKNIQYF.

J is TRBJ2-7 and V is TRBV3-1 (or the pseudogene TRBV3-2); 9 nucleotides align to TRBD1. The CDR3 is 12 residues long. The V and J ends lost 2 bases and 11 bases, in that order; junction bases with no gene match: 4. Germline-derived CDR1 and CDR2 are LGHDT and YNNKEL (reference sequence). The CDR3 DNA reads TGTGCCAGCAGCCAACCGGGACAGGGAAAGTACTTC. Amino acids: CASSQPGQGKYF.

The chain couples TRBV7-2 to TRBJ1-3, with 9 bases identical to TRBD1. J gave up 0 bases and V 5 bases, and 8 bases lay outside the gene matches. Per the germline V gene, CDR1 is SGHTA and CDR2 is FQGNSA. The CDR3 extends over 17 amino acids. CDR3: CASSPGQGPSSGNTIYF. Written as DNA, the CDR3 is TGTGCCAGCAGCCCCGGACAGGGGCCGAGCTCTGGAAACACCATATATTTT.

The chain uses TRBV15 and TRBJ2-1; TRBD2 agrees at 11 bases. Trimming removed 1 base from V and 8 bases from J; junction bases left unmatched: 10. This CDR3 comprises 17 residues. Germline assignment: CDR1 LNHNV and CDR2 YYDKDF (reference sequence). The CDR3 bases are TGTGCCACCAGCAGAGTACCATCTAGCGGGAGGACCCATGAGCAGTTCTTC. Translated, it gives CATSRVPSSGRTHEQFF.

CDR3 DNA sequence: TGTGCCAGCAGCCCCAGACAGCCGACGGTTGACGAGCAGTACTTC. Encoded protein: CASSPRQPTVDEQYF. This chain links TRBV7-9 with TRBJ2-7; tentative D call: TRBD1 (5 bases). There are 15 residues in the CDR3. The V gene lost 5 bases and the J gene lost 5 bases, with 19 bases spanning the gap. The germline CDR1 and CDR2 sequences are SEHNR and FQNEAQ (reference sequence).

V usage is TRBV5-4 and J usage is TRBJ2-7; TRBD2 matches 13 bases. Losses at the gene ends were 4 bases for V and 6 bases for J; bases not matched to a gene: 4. Germline assignment: CDR1 SGHNT and CDR2 YYREEE (reference sequence). This CDR3 is built from 14 residues. DNA for the CDR3: TGTGCCAGCAGCAGTTGGACTAGCGGGAGCGAGCAGTACTTC. Amino acids: CASSSWTSGSEQYF. Complete variable domain (other parts from reference TRBV5-4 and TRBJ2-7): ETGVTQSPTHLIKTRGQQVTLRCSSQSGHNTVSWYQQALGQGPQFIFQYYREEENGRGNFPPRFSGLQFPNYSSELNVNALELDDSALYLCASSSWTSGSEQYFGPGTRLTVT.

The chain uses TRBV3-1 (or the pseudogene TRBV3-2) and TRBJ2-3; D perhaps matches TRBD1 (7 bases). The CDR3 has 18 residues. CDR1 LGHDT and CDR2 YNNKEL come from the germline V gene (reference sequence). V was cut by 0 bases and J by 5 bases, with 21 bases left in between. The CDR3 is CASSQEGGGGLVVDTQYF. CDR3 DNA sequence: TGTGCCAGCAGCCAAGAGGGTGGAGGGGGCCTCGTGGTAGATACGCAGTATTTT.

The rearrangement joins TRBV5-1 to TRBJ1-4, with 9 bases matching TRBD1. This CDR3 is 14 amino acids long. The germline V gene has CDR1 SGHRS and CDR2 YFSETQ. V shed 4 bases and J 8 bases; nucleotides not matched to a gene: 6. DNA for the CDR3: TGCGCCAGCAGCCCGGGACAGGGTAACGAAAAACTGTTTTTT. Translated: CASSPGQGNEKLFF.